The T cell receptor (beta chain) under discussion was sequenced for a study of T cell responses to AZD1222 COVID-19 vaccine (dated by TCRdb to the early 2020s). Notes on the research overall: AZD1222 recipients given second doses at about 4 weeks or at about 12 weeks were pooled, since spike-specific TCR depth and breadth were not found to differ between the two schedules. TCR sequencing covered approximately 230 trial participants: 200 to 220 given two doses of AZD1222 and about 26 given two doses of MenACWY control vaccine. Enrollment into the trials was organized by age into subgroups of 18-55, 56-69 and 70-plus years, and those subgroups contained about 160, 30 and 59 TCR-sequenced participants, respectively.

The CDR3 regions of human TCRbeta chains were analyzed by immunosequencing. The study's own analysis went as follows. TCRs in the repertoires were matched against a reference library of SARS-CoV-2-specific TCRs that had been generated with the MIRA antigen-specificity platform. Breadth meant the fraction of unique TCRs that were SARS-CoV-2-associated, whereas depth meant the fraction of total T cells that were SARS-CoV-2-associated. Each spike-specific TCR was assigned to its reactive spike region and to a CD4 or CD8 class using the MIRA data. Log10-transformed breadth and depth values were compared by one-way ANOVA with Sidak's multiple comparisons tests. This immuneACCESS table, as held by TCRdb, lists in-frame sequences with V and J called but not all clones. Of the missing ones, under half trace to an unresolved V gene in checked studies; the others have no known cause. Clone size and the V and J calls come from that table; the DNA yielded D and trimming. This sample is represented by 100,000 to 150,000 clones; less than 90% of them were singletons. The leading ten clones occupy 4.4% of the sample.

As to this clone: The specificity of this receptor is unknown. No quality values exist for individual bases; no much larger clone is one base distant.

The trim is 5 bases for V and 0 bases for J, with a gap of 19 bases between the germline ends. The CDR3 runs 17 amino acids, cysteine and phenylalanine included. Only the CDR3 portion is preserved as DNA: 51 bases, with reading frame beginning at the first base. Per the germline V gene (reference sequence), SEHNR is the CDR1 and FQNEAQ is the CDR2. Interpreted using the paper, the time point label stands for: baseline before first vaccination. Vaccinee samples came from UK trials COV001 and COV002, including a single-blind randomized controlled phase 2/3 trial of AZD1222 (ChAdOx1 nCoV-19) in healthy adults. For TCRbeta chain sequencing, PBMC samples from trial participants were taken at day 0 and at day 28 after the second dose. Paper-wide results and their limitations: In the small 56-69-year group, the increase in depth fell short of significance, most likely because of low power. Spike-specific TCR breadth and depth rose significantly after two AZD1222 doses compared with day 0 and with MenACWY recipients. Participants were mostly white British and included more females than males, and it was suggested by the authors that clonal diversity may have been underestimated. Epitopes outside the regions mutated in the B.1.351 and B.1.1.7 variants were reportedly recognized by nearly half of the unique spike-specific TCRs. CD4 TCRs associated with the vaccine covered the entire spike protein, and the dominant responses were in regions 160-218 and 743-854. Only six AZD1222 recipients were SARS-CoV-2 seropositive at baseline, limiting conclusions about previously exposed vaccinees. Because no samples from the day 14 peak response were available, repertoires could be characterized only after the peak T cell response.

The TCR comes from an adult in good health. Source: peripheral blood, taken on day 0 of AZD1222 vaccination. The chain is encoded by TRBV7-9 joined to TRBJ1-1, with a tentative D gene TRBD1 over 5 matching bases. CDR3 protein: CASSRRGGEGMNTEAFF. In nucleotides, the sequence is TGTGCCAGCAGCCGTCGGGGTGGGGAGGGGATGAACACTGAAGCTTTCTTT.